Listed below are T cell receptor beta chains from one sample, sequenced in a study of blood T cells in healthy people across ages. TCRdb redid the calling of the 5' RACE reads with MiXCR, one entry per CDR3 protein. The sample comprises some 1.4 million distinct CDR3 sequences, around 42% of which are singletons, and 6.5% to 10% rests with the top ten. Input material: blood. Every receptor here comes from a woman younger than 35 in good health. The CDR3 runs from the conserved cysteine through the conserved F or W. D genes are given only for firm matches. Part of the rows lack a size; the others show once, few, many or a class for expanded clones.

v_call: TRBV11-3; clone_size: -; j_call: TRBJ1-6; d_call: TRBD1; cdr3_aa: CASSLDQQGASGGNSPLHF; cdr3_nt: TGTGCCAGCAGCTTAGATCAACAGGGGGCATCGGGGGGTAATTCACCCCTCCACTTT
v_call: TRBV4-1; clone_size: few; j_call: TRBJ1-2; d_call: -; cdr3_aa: CASSQADMHYGYTF; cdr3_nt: TGCGCCAGCAGCCAGGCCGACATGCACTATGGCTACACCTTC
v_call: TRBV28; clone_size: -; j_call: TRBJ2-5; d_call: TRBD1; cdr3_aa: CTSRGQGSETQYF; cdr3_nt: TGTACCAGCAGGGGACAGGGATCAGAGACCCAGTACTTC
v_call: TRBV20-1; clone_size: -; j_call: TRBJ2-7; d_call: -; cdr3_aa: CSAPKDAFGYEQYF; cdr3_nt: TGCAGTGCTCCGAAAGACGCGTTTGGCTACGAGCAGTACTTC
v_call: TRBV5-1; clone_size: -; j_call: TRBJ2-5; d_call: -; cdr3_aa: CASSSETTQQYF; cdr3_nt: TGCGCCAGCAGCTCCGAGACGACTCAGCAGTACTTC
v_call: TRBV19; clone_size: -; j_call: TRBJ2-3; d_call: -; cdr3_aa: CASSIDLLDTQYF; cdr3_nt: TGTGCCAGTAGTATAGATCTATTAGATACGCAGTATTTT
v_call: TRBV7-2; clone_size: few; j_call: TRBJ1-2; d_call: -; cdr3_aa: CASSFLADNYGYTF; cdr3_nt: TGTGCCAGCAGCTTTCTGGCAGATAACTATGGCTACACCTTC
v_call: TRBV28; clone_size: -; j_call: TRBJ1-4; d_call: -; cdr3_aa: CASSPPPWVGTTNEKLFF; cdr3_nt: TGTGCCAGCAGTCCCCCCCCTTGGGTTGGGACAACTAATGAAAAACTGTTTTTT
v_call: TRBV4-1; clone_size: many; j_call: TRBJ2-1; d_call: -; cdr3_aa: CASSQDPTGGLYNEQFF; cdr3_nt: TGCGCCAGCAGCCAAGACCCGACAGGAGGGTTATACAATGAGCAGTTCTTC
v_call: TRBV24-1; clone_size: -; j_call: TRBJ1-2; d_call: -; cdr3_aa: CATSDQGTPLGGYTF; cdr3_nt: TGTGCCACCAGTGATCAAGGGACTCCCCTGGGAGGCTACACCTTC
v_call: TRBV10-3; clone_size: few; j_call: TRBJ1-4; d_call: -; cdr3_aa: CAISEWDDEKLFF; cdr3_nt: TGTGCCATCAGTGAGTGGGACGATGAAAAACTGTTTTTT
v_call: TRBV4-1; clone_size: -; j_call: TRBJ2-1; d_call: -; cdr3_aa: CASSQAERLGDEQFF; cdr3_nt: TGCGCCAGCAGCCAAGCTGAAAGGCTAGGAGATGAGCAGTTCTTC
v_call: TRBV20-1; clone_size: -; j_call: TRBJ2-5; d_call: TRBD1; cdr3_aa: CSATKQGARATQYF; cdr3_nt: TGCAGTGCTACGAAACAGGGGGCGAGGGCGACCCAGTACTTC
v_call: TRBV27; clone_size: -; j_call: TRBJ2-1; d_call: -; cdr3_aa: CASSPAGVSLYNEQFF; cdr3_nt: TGTGCCAGCAGTCCTGCTGGGGTGTCGTTGTACAATGAGCAGTTCTTC
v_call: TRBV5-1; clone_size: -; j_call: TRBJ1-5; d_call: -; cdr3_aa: CASSLGGMDNQPQHF; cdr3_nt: TGCGCCAGCAGCCTAGGGGGTATGGACAATCAGCCCCAGCATTTT
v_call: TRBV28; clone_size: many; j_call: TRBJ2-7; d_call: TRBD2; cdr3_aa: CASRSGLAGVITRVYF; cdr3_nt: TGTGCCAGCAGATCGGGACTAGCGGGAGTGATTACGAGGGTGTACTTC